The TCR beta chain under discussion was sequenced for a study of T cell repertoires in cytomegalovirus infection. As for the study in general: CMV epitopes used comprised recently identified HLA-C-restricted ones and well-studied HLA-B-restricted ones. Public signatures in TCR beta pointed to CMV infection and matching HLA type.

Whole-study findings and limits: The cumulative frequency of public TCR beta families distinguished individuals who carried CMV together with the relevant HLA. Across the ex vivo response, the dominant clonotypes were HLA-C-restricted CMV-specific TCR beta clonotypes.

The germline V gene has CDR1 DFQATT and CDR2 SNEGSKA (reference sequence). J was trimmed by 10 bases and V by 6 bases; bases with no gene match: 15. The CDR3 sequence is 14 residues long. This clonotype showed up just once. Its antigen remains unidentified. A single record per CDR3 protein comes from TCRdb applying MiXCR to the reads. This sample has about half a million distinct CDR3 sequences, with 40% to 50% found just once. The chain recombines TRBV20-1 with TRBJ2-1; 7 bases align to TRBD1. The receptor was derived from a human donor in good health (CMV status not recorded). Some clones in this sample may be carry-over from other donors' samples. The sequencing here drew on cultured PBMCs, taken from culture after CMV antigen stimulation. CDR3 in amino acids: CSARQGGEGLEQFF. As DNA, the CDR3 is TGCAGTGCCAGGCAAGGGGGCGAGGGGTTGGAGCAGTTCTTC.